The rows below give T cell receptor beta chains drawn from one sample of a study of T-cell reconstitution after alpha-beta-depleted transplantation in children. TCRdb passed the PCR reads through MiXCR, listing each CDR3 protein once. The sample lists around 480,000 distinct CDR3 sequences, about 31% occurring once. Material: PBMCs from the stem cell graft donor, obtained from the stem cell graft. These receptors originate from a human donor who donated a stem cell graft to a child with aplastic anemia. Both conserved end residues are part of each CDR3. A D gene is named only where the DNA matches it firmly. Clone size appears in some rows only: once, few, many, or a class for an expanded clone.

J gene: TRBJ1-1; D gene: -; clone size: -; V gene: TRBV30; CDR3 DNA: TGTGCCTGGACCGGGAGGAACACTGAAGCTTTCTTT; CDR3 protein: CAWTGRNTEAFF
J gene: TRBJ2-2; D gene: TRBD2; clone size: few; V gene: TRBV20-1; CDR3 DNA: TGCAGTGCTAGAACCTTTCTAGCGGGAGGGCCGGCCGGGGAGCTGTTTTTT; CDR3 protein: CSARTFLAGGPAGELFF
J gene: TRBJ2-1; D gene: -; clone size: -; V gene: TRBV7-3; CDR3 DNA: TGTGCCAGCAGCACCGGGACAAACCCCTACAATGAGCAGTTCTTC; CDR3 protein: CASSTGTNPYNEQFF
J gene: TRBJ1-6; D gene: -; clone size: -; V gene: TRBV29-1; CDR3 DNA: TGCAGCGTTGAAGATCAGGAGGGGAACTCACCCCTCCACTTT; CDR3 protein: CSVEDQEGNSPLHF
J gene: TRBJ1-1; D gene: -; clone size: -; V gene: TRBV29-1; CDR3 DNA: TGCAGCGTTATTCGGGGGGCCGACACTGAAGCTTTCTTT; CDR3 protein: CSVIRGADTEAFF
J gene: TRBJ2-5; D gene: -; clone size: once; V gene: TRBV6-5; CDR3 DNA: TGTGCCAGCAGTTACTCGAGACAACAGCCCGACCAAGAGACCCAGTACTTC; CDR3 protein: CASSYSRQQPDQETQYF
J gene: TRBJ2-1; D gene: -; clone size: -; V gene: TRBV12-5; CDR3 DNA: -; CDR3 protein: CASGLVMGQGDGEQFF
J gene: TRBJ2-7; D gene: -; clone size: -; V gene: TRBV5-6; CDR3 DNA: TGTGCCAGCAGTTCGGCGGGCAGCGAGCAGTACTTC; CDR3 protein: CASSSAGSEQYF
J gene: TRBJ2-5; D gene: -; clone size: many; V gene: TRBV7-2; CDR3 DNA: TGTGCCAGCAGCTTAGGCGTACAAGAGACCCAGTACTTC; CDR3 protein: CASSLGVQETQYF
J gene: TRBJ1-1; D gene: -; clone size: few; V gene: TRBV11-3; CDR3 DNA: TGTGCCAGCAGCTTATGGCCCCAGGAGAGCCCTGAAGCTTTCTTT; CDR3 protein: CASSLWPQESPEAFF
J gene: TRBJ1-2; D gene: TRBD1; clone size: -; V gene: TRBV9; CDR3 DNA: TGTGCCAGCAGCGTAGCTTCTTCAGGGGGCGCGGGTGGCTACACCTTC; CDR3 protein: CASSVASSGGAGGYTF
J gene: TRBJ2-1; D gene: -; clone size: -; V gene: TRBV10-1; CDR3 DNA: TGCGCCAGCAATCAATACGGGATTTGGTTCTTC; CDR3 protein: CASNQYGIWFF
J gene: TRBJ2-1; D gene: -; clone size: many; V gene: TRBV13; CDR3 DNA: TGTGCCAGCAGCTTATTGGGCACCGAGCAGTTCTTC; CDR3 protein: CASSLLGTEQFF
J gene: TRBJ2-1; D gene: TRBD1; clone size: -; V gene: TRBV12-3/TRBV12-4; CDR3 DNA: TGTGCCAGCATCCCGGGACAGGGCTACAATGAGCAGTTCTTC; CDR3 protein: CASIPGQGYNEQFF
J gene: TRBJ1-4; D gene: -; clone size: -; V gene: TRBV4-1; CDR3 DNA: TGCGCCAGCAGCCAAGACCGCGTTTCGGGTGAAAAACTGTTTTTT; CDR3 protein: CASSQDRVSGEKLFF
J gene: TRBJ2-3; D gene: -; clone size: few; V gene: TRBV6-5; CDR3 DNA: TGTGCCAGCAGTTACTCTCAGGGGCAAACAGATACGCAGTATTTT; CDR3 protein: CASSYSQGQTDTQYF
J gene: TRBJ2-1; D gene: TRBD2; clone size: -; V gene: TRBV6-2/TRBV6-3; CDR3 DNA: TGTGCCAGCCCTTTAGCGGGTCGGGATAATGAGCAGTTCTTC; CDR3 protein: CASPLAGRDNEQFF
J gene: TRBJ2-2; D gene: -; clone size: many; V gene: TRBV12-3/TRBV12-4; CDR3 DNA: TGTGCCAGCAGTTTACGGGCAGTCGAGACCGGGGAGCTGTTTTTT; CDR3 protein: CASSLRAVETGELFF
J gene: TRBJ2-3; D gene: -; clone size: few; V gene: TRBV5-1; CDR3 DNA: TGCGCCAGCAGGTTGGACGGTAGCACAGATACGCAGTATTTT; CDR3 protein: CASRLDGSTDTQYF
J gene: TRBJ1-3; D gene: -; clone size: once; V gene: TRBV5-4; CDR3 DNA: TGTGCCAGCAGCCGCGGGGGCGGGGCCTCTGGAAACACCATATATTTT; CDR3 protein: CASSRGGGASGNTIYF
J gene: TRBJ2-2; D gene: TRBD2; clone size: few; V gene: TRBV4-3; CDR3 DNA: TGCGCCAGCAGCCAAGATACCGGACTAGTAACCGGGGAGCTGTTTTTT; CDR3 protein: CASSQDTGLVTGELFF
J gene: TRBJ1-1; D gene: -; clone size: -; V gene: TRBV5-6; CDR3 DNA: TGTGCCAGCAGCTCGCGAGCGCGGCAGAACACTGAAGCTTTCTTT; CDR3 protein: CASSSRARQNTEAFF
J gene: TRBJ2-6; D gene: TRBD2; clone size: -; V gene: TRBV20-1; CDR3 DNA: TGCAGTGCTAGTAAGCCGGGACTAGGGCACTCTGGGGCCAACGTCCTGACTTTC; CDR3 protein: CSASKPGLGHSGANVLTF
J gene: TRBJ2-2; D gene: -; clone size: -; V gene: TRBV7-9; CDR3 DNA: TGTGCCAGCAGCTATATACCGGGACAACGAGGGGAGCTGTTTTTT; CDR3 protein: CASSYIPGQRGELFF
J gene: TRBJ1-1; D gene: TRBD1; clone size: -; V gene: TRBV18; CDR3 DNA: TGTGCCAGCTCACGGCGACAGGGGACGGACACTGAAGCTTTCTTT; CDR3 protein: CASSRRQGTDTEAFF
J gene: TRBJ1-4; D gene: TRBD1; clone size: few; V gene: TRBV7-2; CDR3 DNA: TGTGCCAGCAGCTTAGGACAGGGGTCCTATGAAAAACTGTTTTTT; CDR3 protein: CASSLGQGSYEKLFF
J gene: TRBJ2-1; D gene: TRBD2; clone size: few; V gene: TRBV30; CDR3 DNA: TGTGCCTGGAGTGTTGGCGGGAGGGCCCACAATGAGCAGTTCTTC; CDR3 protein: CAWSVGGRAHNEQFF
J gene: TRBJ2-7; D gene: TRBD2; clone size: -; V gene: TRBV6-2/TRBV6-3; CDR3 DNA: TGTGCCAGCAGTACTAGCGGGGGACCCTACGAGCAGTACTTC; CDR3 protein: CASSTSGGPYEQYF
J gene: TRBJ1-1; D gene: -; clone size: -; V gene: TRBV18; CDR3 DNA: TGTGCCAGCATCCAACCGGGGATGGCTGAAGCTTTCTTT; CDR3 protein: CASIQPGMAEAFF
J gene: TRBJ1-5; D gene: -; clone size: -; V gene: TRBV6-2/TRBV6-3; CDR3 DNA: TGTGCCAGCAGTGTTACAGGGTTGCGATCCACTAATCAGCCCCAGCATTTT; CDR3 protein: CASSVTGLRSTNQPQHF
J gene: TRBJ2-6; D gene: -; clone size: -; V gene: TRBV20-1; CDR3 DNA: TGCAGTGCTAGACCCGGTCCCAGGGCCTCTGGGGCCAACGTCCTGACTTTC; CDR3 protein: CSARPGPRASGANVLTF
J gene: TRBJ1-2; D gene: TRBD1; clone size: -; V gene: TRBV5-4; CDR3 DNA: TGTGCCAGCAGCGCCCCGACAGGGGGAGGTAATGGCTACACCTTC; CDR3 protein: CASSAPTGGGNGYTF
J gene: TRBJ2-1; D gene: -; clone size: few; V gene: TRBV29-1; CDR3 DNA: TGCAGCGCCCAGGGAGGGGGCGCCTACAATGAGCAGTTCTTC; CDR3 protein: CSAQGGGAYNEQFF
J gene: TRBJ2-7; D gene: -; clone size: -; V gene: TRBV7-9; CDR3 DNA: TGTGCCAGCAGCCCATCAGGGGCAGTCTACGAGCAGTACTTC; CDR3 protein: CASSPSGAVYEQYF
J gene: TRBJ2-7; D gene: TRBD2; clone size: few; V gene: TRBV4-3; CDR3 DNA: TGCGCCAGCAGCCAAGATACCGGGAGGGCCTACGAGCAGTACTTC; CDR3 protein: CASSQDTGRAYEQYF
J gene: TRBJ1-2; D gene: -; clone size: -; V gene: TRBV27; CDR3 DNA: TGTGCCAGCACGAGTGTCTATGGCGGCTACACCTTC; CDR3 protein: CASTSVYGGYTF
J gene: TRBJ2-1; D gene: -; clone size: few; V gene: TRBV7-9; CDR3 DNA: TGTGCCAGCAGCTTAGTGATGGCAGCTAGCTCCTACAATGAGCAGTTCTTC; CDR3 protein: CASSLVMAASSYNEQFF
J gene: TRBJ1-2; D gene: -; clone size: -; V gene: TRBV5-1; CDR3 DNA: TGCGCCAGCAGCTTGGGCGACAGGCCTAACTATGGCTACACCTTC; CDR3 protein: CASSLGDRPNYGYTF
J gene: TRBJ1-2; D gene: TRBD1; clone size: -; V gene: TRBV27; CDR3 DNA: TGTGCCAGCAGTTTAAGACAGGGGTATGGCTACACCTTC; CDR3 protein: CASSLRQGYGYTF
J gene: TRBJ1-1; D gene: -; clone size: -; V gene: TRBV24-1; CDR3 DNA: TGTGCCACCAGCTCCCGACAGGCGGGTGAAGCTTTCTTT; CDR3 protein: CATSSRQAGEAFF
J gene: TRBJ2-7; D gene: -; clone size: -; V gene: TRBV12-3/TRBV12-4; CDR3 DNA: TGTGCCAGCAGCAACTGGGATTCCTACGAGCAGTACTTC; CDR3 protein: CASSNWDSYEQYF
J gene: TRBJ2-1; D gene: TRBD2; clone size: -; V gene: TRBV19; CDR3 DNA: TGTGCCAGTAGTATGGGACTAGCGATCCCTAGCTCCTACAATGAGCAGTTCTTC; CDR3 protein: CASSMGLAIPSSYNEQFF
J gene: TRBJ1-2; D gene: -; clone size: -; V gene: TRBV27; CDR3 DNA: TGTGCCAGCAGTTTATCAGACGGACTGCCCCATGGCTACACCTTC; CDR3 protein: CASSLSDGLPHGYTF
J gene: TRBJ2-1; D gene: -; clone size: -; V gene: TRBV18; CDR3 DNA: TGTGCCAGCTCACCGAGGCAGGGTTATGACAATGAGCAGTTCTTC; CDR3 protein: CASSPRQGYDNEQFF
J gene: TRBJ1-5; D gene: -; clone size: -; V gene: TRBV12-3/TRBV12-4; CDR3 DNA: TGTGCCAGCAGTCCGAAGACAGGTTATTATCAGCCCCAGCATTTT; CDR3 protein: CASSPKTGYYQPQHF
J gene: TRBJ2-5; D gene: -; clone size: -; V gene: TRBV7-7; CDR3 DNA: TGTGCCAGCAGCCCGGGACTCGGTAAAGAGACCCAGTACTTC; CDR3 protein: CASSPGLGKETQYF
J gene: TRBJ1-1; D gene: TRBD1; clone size: few; V gene: TRBV6-5; CDR3 DNA: TGTGCCAGCAGTTACTCCGGACAGGGAGTAGACACTGAAGCTTTCTTT; CDR3 protein: CASSYSGQGVDTEAFF
J gene: TRBJ2-5; D gene: TRBD2; clone size: -; V gene: TRBV24-1; CDR3 DNA: TGTGCCACCAGTGCCAAAACTAGCGGGAGAAGGGAGACCCAGTACTTC; CDR3 protein: CATSAKTSGRRETQYF
J gene: TRBJ2-5; D gene: TRBD2; clone size: few; V gene: TRBV7-9; CDR3 DNA: TGTGCCAGCAGCTCCCCTGATTTGACTAGCATCGAGACCCAGTACTTC; CDR3 protein: CASSSPDLTSIETQYF
J gene: TRBJ1-2; D gene: -; clone size: few; V gene: TRBV7-2; CDR3 DNA: TGTGCCAGCAGCTTAGTCGGCAGAAGCTATGGCTACACCTTC; CDR3 protein: CASSLVGRSYGYTF
J gene: TRBJ2-1; D gene: TRBD2; clone size: few; V gene: TRBV25-1; CDR3 DNA: TGTGCCAGCGGGCTAGCGGGAACCAGCTACAATGAGCAGTTCTTC; CDR3 protein: CASGLAGTSYNEQFF
J gene: TRBJ2-7; D gene: -; clone size: -; V gene: TRBV28; CDR3 DNA: TGTGCCAGCAGTCCCTTCTGGCCTAACGAGCAGTACTTC; CDR3 protein: CASSPFWPNEQYF
J gene: TRBJ1-1; D gene: -; clone size: many; V gene: TRBV6-1; CDR3 DNA: TGTGCCAGCAGGACCTCGTTGGGGCTGAACACTGAAGCTTTCTTT; CDR3 protein: CASRTSLGLNTEAFF
J gene: TRBJ2-1; D gene: TRBD2; clone size: -; V gene: TRBV6-2/TRBV6-3; CDR3 DNA: TGTGCCAGCAGTTACTCTCAACCGGGACTAGCATCCTACAATGAGCAGTTCTTC; CDR3 protein: CASSYSQPGLASYNEQFF
J gene: TRBJ2-1; D gene: -; clone size: many; V gene: TRBV12-3/TRBV12-4; CDR3 DNA: TGTGCCAGCAGCCCCTCGGGAAACTCCTACAATGAGCAGTTCTTC; CDR3 protein: CASSPSGNSYNEQFF
J gene: TRBJ2-3; D gene: TRBD2; clone size: few; V gene: TRBV5-1; CDR3 DNA: TGCGCCAGCAGACCTAGACTAGCGGGAACGACAGATACGCAGTATTTT; CDR3 protein: CASRPRLAGTTDTQYF
J gene: TRBJ2-1; D gene: -; clone size: many; V gene: TRBV29-1; CDR3 DNA: TGCAGCGTTGAAGCCGGCGGGACGAGCTCCTACAATGAGCAGTTCTTC; CDR3 protein: CSVEAGGTSSYNEQFF